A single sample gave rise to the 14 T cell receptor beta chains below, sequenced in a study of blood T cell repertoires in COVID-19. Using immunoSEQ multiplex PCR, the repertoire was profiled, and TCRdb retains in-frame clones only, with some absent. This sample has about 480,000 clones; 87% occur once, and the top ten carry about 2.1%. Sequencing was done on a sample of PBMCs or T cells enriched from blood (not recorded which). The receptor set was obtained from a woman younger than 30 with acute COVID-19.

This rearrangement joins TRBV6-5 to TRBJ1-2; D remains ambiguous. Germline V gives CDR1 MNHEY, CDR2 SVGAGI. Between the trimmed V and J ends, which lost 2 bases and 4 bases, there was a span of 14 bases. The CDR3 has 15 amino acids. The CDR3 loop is CASSYGSSQSYGYTF. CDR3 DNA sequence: TGTGCCAGCAGTTACGGTTCTTCACAGTCCTATGGCTACACCTTC.

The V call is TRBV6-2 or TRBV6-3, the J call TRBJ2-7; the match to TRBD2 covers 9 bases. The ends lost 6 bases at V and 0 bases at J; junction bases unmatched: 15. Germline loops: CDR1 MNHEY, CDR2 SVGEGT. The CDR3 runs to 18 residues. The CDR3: CASSRGGRLAESSYEQYF. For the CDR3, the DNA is TGTGCCAGCAGCCGCGGGGGGCGACTAGCGGAGAGCTCCTACGAGCAGTACTTC.

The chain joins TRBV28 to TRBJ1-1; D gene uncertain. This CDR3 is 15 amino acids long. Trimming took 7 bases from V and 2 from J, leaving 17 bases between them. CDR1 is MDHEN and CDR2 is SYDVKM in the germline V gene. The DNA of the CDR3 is TGTGCCAGCACCTTGGAGCGGGGATATAACACTGAAGCTTTCTTT. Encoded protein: CASTLERGYNTEAFF. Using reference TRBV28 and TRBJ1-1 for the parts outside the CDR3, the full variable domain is DVKVTQSSRYLVKRTGEKVFLECVQDMDHENMFWYRQDPGLGLRLIYFSYDVKMKEKGDIPEGYSVSREKKERFSLILESASTNQTSMYLCASTLERGYNTEAFFGQGTRLTVV.

The CDR3 DNA reads as TGTGCCAGTTCGACAGGTTACAACATTCAGTACTTC. It codes for CASSTGYNIQYF. The rearrangement links TRBV21-1 to TRBJ2-4; the tabulated D call, TRBD1, remains unverified against the DNA. TRBV21-1 is a recognized pseudogene. The CDR3 runs to 12 residues.

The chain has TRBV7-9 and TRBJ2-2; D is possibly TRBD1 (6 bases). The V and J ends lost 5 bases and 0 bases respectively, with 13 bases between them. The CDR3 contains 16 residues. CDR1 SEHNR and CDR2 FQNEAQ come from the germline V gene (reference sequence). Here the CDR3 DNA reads TGTGCCAGCAGCCCTAACAGGGTCCCGAACACCGGGGAGCTGTTTTTT. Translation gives CASSPNRVPNTGELFF.

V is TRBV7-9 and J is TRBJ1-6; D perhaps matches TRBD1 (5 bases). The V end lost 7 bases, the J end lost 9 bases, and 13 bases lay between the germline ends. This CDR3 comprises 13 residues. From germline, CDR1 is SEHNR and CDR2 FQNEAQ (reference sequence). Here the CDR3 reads CASNGQGASPLHF. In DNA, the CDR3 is TGTGCCAGCAATGGGCAGGGTGCTTCACCCCTCCACTTT.

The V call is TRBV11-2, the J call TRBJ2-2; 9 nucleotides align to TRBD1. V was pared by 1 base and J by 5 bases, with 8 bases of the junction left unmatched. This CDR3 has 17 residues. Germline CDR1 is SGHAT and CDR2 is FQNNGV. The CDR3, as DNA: TGTGCCAGCAGCTTAGTGGGGACAGGGTACGGGACCGGGGAGCTGTTTTTT. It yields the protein CASSLVGTGYGTGELFF.

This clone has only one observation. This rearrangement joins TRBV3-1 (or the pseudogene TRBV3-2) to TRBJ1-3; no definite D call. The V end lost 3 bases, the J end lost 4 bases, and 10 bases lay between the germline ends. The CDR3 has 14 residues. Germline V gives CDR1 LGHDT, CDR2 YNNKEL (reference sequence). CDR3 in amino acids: CASSHGGGGNTIYF. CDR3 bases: TGTGCCAGCAGCCACGGAGGAGGGGGAAACACCATATATTTT.

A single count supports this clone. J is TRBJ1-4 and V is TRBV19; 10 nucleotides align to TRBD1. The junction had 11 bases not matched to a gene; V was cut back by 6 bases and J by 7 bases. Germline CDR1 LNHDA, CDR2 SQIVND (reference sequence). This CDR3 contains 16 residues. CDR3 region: CASSPTSRTGGEKLFF. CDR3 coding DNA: TGTGCCAGTAGCCCGACCTCCAGGACAGGGGGTGAAAAACTGTTTTTT.

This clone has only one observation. The CDR3 protein is CAISDAGSSYNEQFF. In nucleotides, the CDR3 is TGTGCCATCAGTGACGCGGGGAGCTCCTACAATGAGCAGTTCTTC. V usage is TRBV10-3 and J usage is TRBJ2-1, with a tentative D call TRBD2 (6 bases). This CDR3 comprises 15 residues. V was cut by 3 bases and J by 0 bases, with 9 bases left in between. The germline gives CDR1 ENHRY, CDR2 SYGVKD.

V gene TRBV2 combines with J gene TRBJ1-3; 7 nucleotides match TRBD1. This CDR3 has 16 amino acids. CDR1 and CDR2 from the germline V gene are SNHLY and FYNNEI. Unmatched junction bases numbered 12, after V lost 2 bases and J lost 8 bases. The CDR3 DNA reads TGTGCCAGCAGTGAATACCCAGGGGGAGCGGCGGACACCATATATTTT. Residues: CASSEYPGGAADTIYF.

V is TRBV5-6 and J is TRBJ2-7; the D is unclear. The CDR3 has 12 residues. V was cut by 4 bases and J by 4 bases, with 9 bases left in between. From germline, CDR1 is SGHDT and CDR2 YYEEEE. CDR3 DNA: TGTGCCAGCAGCATCACTCCGTACGAGCAGTACTTC. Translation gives CASSITPYEQYF.

CDR3 sequence: CASSPRQGPNYGYTF. CDR3 coding DNA: TGTGCCAGCAGCCCCCGACAGGGCCCAAACTATGGCTACACCTTC. The chain recombines TRBV7-2 with TRBJ1-2, with 7 positions matching TRBD1. This CDR3 comprises 15 residues. V shed 5 bases, J shed 2 bases, and the junction held 8 bases outside the gene matches. CDR1 is SGHTA, CDR2 FQGNSA, per germline.

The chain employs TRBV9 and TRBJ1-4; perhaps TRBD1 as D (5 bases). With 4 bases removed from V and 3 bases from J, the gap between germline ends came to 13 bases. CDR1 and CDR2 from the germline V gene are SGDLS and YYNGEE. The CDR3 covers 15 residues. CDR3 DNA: TGTGCCAGCAGCCCGACGGGGGTGGCTAATGAAAAACTGTTTTTT. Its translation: CASSPTGVANEKLFF.